The clone carrying this T cell receptor beta chain was counted a single time. Its antigen is still unknown. CDR1 SGHVS and CDR2 FQNEAQ come from the germline V gene. The CDR3 contains 16 residues. The V and J ends lost 4 bases and 0 bases, in that order; junction bases with no gene match: 4. The data belong to a study of T cells in localized non-small cell lung cancer. General study findings and limits: Adjacent uninvolved lung tissue had the highest T cell clonality, exceeding tumor. Among the top 100 tumor clones, a median about 57 appeared in adjacent lung. Longer overall survival associated with higher blood T cell density; shorter survival with higher adjacent-lung clonality.

The repertoire was sequenced with immunoSEQ multiplex PCR; TCRdb's copy has only in-frame clones and lacks some. This sample carries around 34,000 clones, just over 90% of them seen once, and the ten largest clones take 7.9%. This chain connects TRBV7-8 to TRBJ2-1, with 9 bases that match TRBD1. The TCR sequence derives from a female donor of 60 years or more with stage I lung adenocarcinoma. Sequenced material: peripheral blood, taken before any cancer treatment. DNA of the CDR3: TGTGCCAGCAGCTCCTCGACAGGGGGCTCCTACAATGAGCAGTTCTTC. Its translation is CASSSSTGGSYNEQFF.